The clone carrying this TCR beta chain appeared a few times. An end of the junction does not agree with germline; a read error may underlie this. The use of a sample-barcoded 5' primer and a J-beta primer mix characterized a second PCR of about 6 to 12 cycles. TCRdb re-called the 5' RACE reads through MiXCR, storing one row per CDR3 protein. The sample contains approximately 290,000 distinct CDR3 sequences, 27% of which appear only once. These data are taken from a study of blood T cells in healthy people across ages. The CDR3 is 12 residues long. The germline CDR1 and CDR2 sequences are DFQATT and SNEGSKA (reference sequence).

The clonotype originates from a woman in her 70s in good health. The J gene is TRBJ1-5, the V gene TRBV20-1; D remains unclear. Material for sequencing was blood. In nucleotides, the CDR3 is TGCAGTGCTGGAGAACTGGATCAGCCCCAGCATTTT. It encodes CSAGELDQPQHF.